This T cell receptor beta chain came from a study of human T cells and chemical hapten exposure. Noted time point: pre-sensitization, week 0. Documented treatment: therapeutic diphenylcyclopropenone sensitization with weekly scalp DPC. TCRdb itself ran the RACE reads through MiXCR, one entry per CDR3 protein. Among some 330,000 distinct CDR3 sequences listed, approximately 5.8% were seen once. This CDR3 comprises 11 residues. V was shortened by 2 bases and J by 10 bases, with 5 bases between the two germline ends. The germline gives CDR1 KGHDR, CDR2 SFDVKD. This clonotype showed up many times. Sequencing was performed on whole blood, taken in connection with sensitization to the hapten diphenylcyclopropenone (DPC). This sequence was found in a woman between 18 and 29 years old with alopecia areata. Some clones in this sample may be carry-over from other donors' samples. This rearrangement joins TRBV24-1 to TRBJ2-1; the D gene is possibly TRBD2 (5 bases). The CDR3 region is CATSDWREQFF. DNA for the CDR3: TGTGCCACCAGTGATTGGAGGGAGCAGTTCTTC.